The present T cell receptor beta chain was sequenced within a study of OX40 agonist ivuxolimab in advanced cancers. The study, taken as a whole, reports: Some patients who did not respond also had low normalized T-cell clonal expansion.

Patients had blood sampled at baseline and again on cycle 4 day 1 and cycle 7 day 1. Sequencing used immunoSEQ multiplex PCR; TCRdb keeps in-frame clones, though not all of them. The sample holds tens of thousands of clones; 75% to 90% are singletons and the top ten take 50% to 65%. A note on this clone: Its antigen remains unidentified.

The TCR was taken from an adult with an advanced solid tumor such as melanoma, head and neck, liver or kidney cancer. The source material was CD4+ or CD8+ T cells sorted from blood, sampled in a trial of the OX40 agonist ivuxolimab.

The CDR3 loop reads CASSWARGQNNEQFF. CDR3 DNA sequence: TGTGCCAGCAGTTGGGCCAGGGGGCAGAACAATGAGCAGTTCTTC. The gene calls are TRBV28 and TRBJ2-1, with 8 bases identical to TRBD1. Germline loops: CDR1 MDHEN, CDR2 SYDVKM. The ends lost 4 bases at V and 5 bases at J; junction bases unmatched: 7. The CDR3 is 15 amino acids.